This TCR beta chain was recovered during a study of CD8 T cells in ankylosing spondylitis. General observations from the study: Disease-associated clones were reportedly significantly overrepresented in matched ankylosing spondylitis synovial fluid. A TCR beta motif of under ten highly homologous variants appeared characteristic of ankylosing spondylitis blood.

The CDR3 runs to 16 residues. V lost 6 bases to trimming and J lost 2 bases, with 23 bases between them. Germline CDR1 is DFQATT and CDR2 is SNEGSKA (reference sequence). A single record per CDR3 protein comes from TCRdb applying MiXCR to the 5' RACE reads. The repertoire consists of about 130,000 distinct CDR3 sequences, with around 9.7% occurring once and the leading ten covering more than 3%. This clonotype turned up a few times. What it binds is not known. With a much larger clone just one base away, this may be a read error. Sequenced sample: blood, either unsorted or a sorted T cell fraction (not recorded which). This TCR derives from a male donor with ankylosing spondylitis or in good health (not recorded which). V usage is TRBV20-1 and J usage is TRBJ2-7, with D possibly being TRBD2 (5 bases). The CDR3 loop reads CSATPPRGSPPYEQYF. DNA of the CDR3: TGCAGTGCCACACCTCCCCGAGGGAGCCCTCCCTACGAGCAGTACTTC.